The 7 T cell receptor beta chains reported below all come from one sample, sequenced in a study of T-cell memory formation after mild COVID-19. One entry per CDR3 protein, called by TCRdb with MiXCR from the 5' RACE reads. The table shows 25,000 to 35,000 distinct CDR3 sequences, with roughly 7.4% occurring only once. The sequenced sample consisted of PBMCs or a T cell subset sorted from them (not recorded which). The receptors stem from an adult woman who had mild COVID-19 (a few samples of this study predate the infection). Cell type and time point are not known.

There are many counts of this clonotype. V is TRBV9 and J is TRBJ2-3; D may match TRBD1 or TRBD2 (5 bases each). Deletions cut 4 bases from V and 5 bases from J, with 17 bases between. Germline-derived CDR1 and CDR2 are SGDLS and YYNGEE. CDR3 size: 15 residues. In DNA form, the CDR3 reads TGTGCCAGCAGCCCTGAGGGGCAGGGTAGAGATACGCAGTATTTT. This sequence encodes CASSPEGQGRDTQYF. The full variable domain, its missing parts supplied by reference TRBV9 and TRBJ2-3, is DSGVTQTPKHLITATGQRVTLRCSPRSGDLSVYWYQQSLDQGLQFLIQYYNGEERAKGNILERFSAQQFPDLHSELNLSSLELGDSALYFCASSPEGQGRDTQYFGPGTRLTVL.

This clonotype was seen repeatedly, ten times or more. The junction does not match germline at one end; this may be a read error. The CDR3 is CASREGTLAGEPSEQYF. The CDR3 DNA reads TGTGCCAGCAGGGAAGGGACCTTGGCGGGGGAACCCTCCGAGCAGTACTTC. The V call is TRBV6-1, the J call TRBJ2-7; 7 bases map to TRBD2. CDR1 MNHNS and CDR2 SASEGT come from the germline V gene. CDR3 length: 17 residues.

This clonotype was seen repeatedly, ten times or more. This sequence joins TRBV12-3 or TRBV12-4 and TRBJ2-4, with D perhaps assigned TRBD1 or TRBD2 (5 bases each). V lost 8 bases and J 3 bases, leaving 11 bases between the germline ends. The CDR3 extends over 13 amino acids. The CDR3 reads CASQGDGKNIQYF. Here the CDR3 DNA reads TGTGCCAGCCAGGGAGATGGCAAAAACATTCAGTACTTC.

This clonotype was detected many times. The rearrangement links TRBV7-9 to TRBJ1-2; TRBD1 agrees at 10 bases. The length of the CDR3 is 14 residues. V shed 6 bases, J shed 5 bases, and the junction held 6 bases outside the gene matches. Germline loops: CDR1 SEHNR, CDR2 FQNEAQ (reference sequence). This CDR3 reads CASSRQGAFYGYTF. The DNA of the CDR3 is TGTGCCAGCAGTAGACAGGGGGCGTTTTATGGCTACACCTTC.

This clonotype was found many times. J is TRBJ2-2 and V is TRBV5-1; D call uncertain. This CDR3 is built from 18 residues. Germline V CDR1 and CDR2: SGHRS, YFSETQ. V shed 0 bases and J shed 6 bases, with 21 bases lying between them. In nucleotides, the CDR3 is TGCGCCAGCAGCTTGGGAATAGCCTCTAGTCTATTACCCGGGGAGCTGTTTTTT. Translating it yields CASSLGIASSLLPGELFF. Variable domain in full (rest from reference TRBV5-1 and TRBJ2-2): KAGVTQTPRYLIKTRGQQVTLSCSPISGHRSVSWYQQTPGQGLQFLFEYFSETQRNKGNFPGRFSGRQFSNSRSEMNVSTLELGDSALYLCASSLGIASSLLPGELFFGEGSRLTVL.

This clonotype showed up many times. The CDR3 loop is CATSDLQAASSTDTQYF. The CDR3 DNA follows: TGTGCCACCAGTGATTTGCAGGCGGCCTCTAGCACAGATACGCAGTATTTT. The V and J genes are TRBV24-1 and TRBJ2-3; unclear D gene. Germline CDR1 and CDR2: KGHDR and SFDVKD. V was clipped by 0 bases and J by 0 bases, with 12 bases between them. The CDR3 totals 17 residues.

This clonotype was counted ten times or more. The J gene is TRBJ2-3, the V gene TRBV27; no clear D gene. This CDR3 is 19 amino acids long. V was clipped by 7 bases and J by 1 base, with 27 bases between them. The germline V gene has CDR1 MNHEY and CDR2 SMNVEV (reference sequence). CDR3 DNA: TGTGCCAGCACCCTCTTCCCCCCGGGCAGGCCCAGCGGCACAGATACGCAGTATTTT. It translates to CASTLFPPGRPSGTDTQYF.